Presented here are 29 T cell receptor beta chains from one specimen sequenced in a study of PD-1 blockade in classical Hodgkin lymphoma. Libraries were prepared by immunoSEQ multiplex PCR; TCRdb keeps only in-frame clonotypes and omits some of them. The sample holds about 15,000 clones, approximately 80% seen once. Time point meaning: cycle 4 day 1 (C4D1), after 5 to 7 weeks of nivolumab. The patients all showed relapse after autologous stem cell transplantation, while their brentuximab vedotin exposure varied. CD4+ T cells were purified from thawed PBMCs by magnetic negative selection. The sequencing here drew on CD4+ T cells from blood, taken before the fourth cycle of nivolumab. The receptors originated from a human donor with classical Hodgkin lymphoma.

This chain connects TRBV30 to TRBJ2-7; 8 bases agree with TRBD1. The CDR3 is 16 residues long. The germline V gene encodes CDR1 GTSNPN and CDR2 SVGIG (reference sequence). The junction had 7 bases not matched to a gene; V was cut back by 0 bases and J by 0 bases. The CDR3 region has the DNA TGTGCCTGGAGTGTAAGGTTAACAGGGGGCTCCTACGAGCAGTACTTC. Translating it yields CAWSVRLTGGSYEQYF.

The V gene is TRBV7-2, the J gene TRBJ2-7, with D perhaps TRBD1 or TRBD2 (6 bases each). Germline values: CDR1 SGHTA, CDR2 FQGNSA. The CDR3 runs 15 residues. The CDR3 region has the DNA TGTGCGGCAATCGGGGGCCTCATGATCTCCTACGAGCAGTACTTC. It yields the protein CAAIGGLMISYEQYF.

This sequence joins TRBV28 and TRBJ1-4, with no clear D. Trimming shortened V by 4 bases and J by 5 bases, and 8 bases separated the two germline ends. The germline CDR1 and CDR2 sequences are MDHEN and SYDVKM. The CDR3 runs to 13 residues. The CDR3 here is CASSYLENEKLFF. CDR3 coding DNA: TGTGCCAGCAGTTACCTAGAGAATGAAAAACTGTTTTTT.

In this sample, this clone turned up a few times. The CDR3 region has the DNA TGTGCCAGCAGTGAAGCCAGGTGGTACGAGCAGTACTTC. This encodes CASSEARWYEQYF. The chain has TRBV6-1 and TRBJ2-7; the D is unclear. The CDR3 consists of 13 residues. Germline V gene data show CDR1 as MNHNS and CDR2 as SASEGT. V was clipped by 0 bases and J by 4 bases, with 7 bases between them.

CDR3 in amino acids: CASSFPGTGTEKLFF. The CDR3 DNA is TGTGCCAGCAGCTTCCCCGGGACAGGGACTGAAAAACTGTTTTTT. The chain is built from TRBV5-5 and TRBJ1-4; 9 positions agree with TRBD1. The CDR3 contains 15 residues. CDR1 is SGHKS and CDR2 is YYEKEE in the germline V gene (reference sequence). V was clipped by 2 bases and J by 7 bases; unmatched bases: 6.

The genes are TRBV19 and TRBJ2-3, with D unresolved. The CDR3 consists of 13 residues. With 10 bases removed from V and 0 bases from J, the gap between germline ends came to 11 bases. Per the germline V gene, CDR1 is LNHDA and CDR2 is SQIVND (reference sequence). CDR3 sequence reads: CATTRPSTDTQYF. The CDR3 bases are TGTGCCACAACCCGCCCCAGCACAGATACGCAGTATTTT.

V gene TRBV6-5 combines with J gene TRBJ2-5; 9 bases are a match to TRBD2. CDR3 length: 13 residues. Trimming cost V 5 bases and J 4 bases; bases outside gene matches: 2. Germline V gives CDR1 MNHEY, CDR2 SVGAGI. The chain's CDR3 is CASSTREGETQYF. The DNA of the CDR3 is TGTGCCAGCAGTACGCGGGAGGGAGAGACCCAGTACTTC.

The chain employs TRBV18 and TRBJ2-1; D ambiguous. Germline V gene lookup returns CDR1 KGHSH and CDR2 LQKENI. Trimming left V 2 bases short and J 4 bases short, with 6 bases between. The CDR3 consists of 13 residues. Here the CDR3 reads CASSPGSYNEQFF. The CDR3 DNA is TGTGCCAGCTCACCAGGGTCTTACAATGAGCAGTTCTTC.

The J gene is TRBJ2-7, the V gene TRBV5-5; possibly TRBD1 for D (5 bases). Germline lookup yields CDR1 SGHKS and CDR2 YYEKEE (reference sequence). This CDR3 is built from 18 residues. Trimming removed 0 bases from V and 0 bases from J, with 19 bases in between. CDR3 region: CASSLAFAGSFSSYEQYF. CDR3 DNA: TGTGCCAGCAGCTTGGCCTTTGCAGGGTCTTTTAGCTCCTACGAGCAGTACTTC.

The chain joins TRBV4-1 to TRBJ2-3, with D perhaps TRBD2 (5 bases). This CDR3 spans 16 amino acids. Trimming cost V 0 bases and J 1 base, with 11 bases left between them. CDR1 MGHRA and CDR2 YSYEKL come from the germline V gene. CDR3 bases: TGCGCCAGCAGCCAAGAATTCGGGGTGGGCACAGATACGCAGTATTTT. This encodes CASSQEFGVGTDTQYF.

The chain carries TRBV27 and TRBJ2-2; D is unresolved. V gave up 2 bases and J gave up 5 bases, with 3 bases separating them. This CDR3 contains 12 residues. CDR1 and CDR2 (germline): MNHEY, SMNVEV (reference sequence). Here the CDR3 reads CASSLPTGELFF. DNA for the CDR3: TGTGCCAGCAGTTTACCAACCGGGGAGCTGTTTTTT.

V is TRBV7-9 and J is TRBJ2-2; no reliable D call. V shed 5 bases and J shed 4 bases, with 5 bases lying between them. This CDR3 has 12 residues. From germline, CDR1 is SEHNR and CDR2 FQNEAQ (reference sequence). The CDR3 spells CASSRSTGELFF. Written as DNA, the CDR3 is TGTGCCAGCAGCCGCAGCACCGGGGAGCTGTTTTTT. Full variable domain (outside the CDR3, taken from reference TRBV7-9 and TRBJ2-2): DTGVSQNPRHKITKRGQNVTFRCDPISEHNRLYWYRQTLGQGPEFLTYFQNEAQLEKSRLLSDRFSAERPKGSFSTLEIQRTEQGDSAMYLCASSRSTGELFFGEGSRLTVL.

V and J are TRBV7-8 and TRBJ1-2; 8 bases fit TRBD1. Germline trimming cut 5 bases from V and 6 bases from J; bases unmatched to any gene: 5. The germline gives CDR1 SGHVS, CDR2 FQNEAQ. The CDR3 extends over 13 amino acids. The CDR3 here is CASSDRGGDGYTF. The CDR3 DNA sequence: TGTGCCAGCAGCGACAGGGGCGGCGATGGCTACACCTTC.

The chain combines TRBV7-8 with TRBJ1-1, with D maybe TRBD1 (5 bases). CDR1 is SGHVS, CDR2 FQNEAQ, per germline. Deletions cut 2 bases from V and 7 bases from J, with 8 bases between. The CDR3 is made up of 12 amino acids. The CDR3 DNA is TGTGCCAGCAGCTTAAGGGGCCTTGAAGCTTTCTTT. Translation gives CASSLRGLEAFF.

The chain combines TRBV5-1 with TRBJ2-6; a possible D gene is TRBD1 (6 bases). The germline CDR1 and CDR2 sequences are SGHRS and YFSETQ. The CDR3 totals 17 residues. Trimming stripped 1 base from V and 1 base from J, with 12 bases between. CDR3 protein: CASSLSQGASGANVLTF. CDR3 coding DNA: TGCGCCAGCAGCTTGTCACAGGGAGCTTCTGGGGCCAACGTCCTGACTTTC.

This clone appeared a single time. The chain carries TRBV2 and TRBJ2-7; D is unclear. The CDR3 is 12 residues long. Trimming removed 7 bases at V and 0 bases at J, with 7 bases between. Germline V gene data show CDR1 as SNHLY and CDR2 as FYNNEI. CDR3: CASTTYSYEQYF. The DNA for the CDR3 is TGTGCCAGCACCACCTACTCCTACGAGCAGTACTTC. Looking up the rest from reference TRBV2 and TRBJ2-7 gives the full variable domain: EPEVTQTPSHQVTQMGQEVILRCVPISNHLYFYWYRQILGQKVEFLVSFYNNEISEKSEIFDDQFSVERPDGSNFTLKIRSTKLEDSAMYFCASTTYSYEQYFGPGTRLTVT.

This chain links TRBV15 with TRBJ2-7; D assignment may be TRBD1 or TRBD2 (6 bases each). The germline CDR1 and CDR2 sequences are LNHNV and YYDKDF (reference sequence). V was clipped by 0 bases and J by 2 bases, with 14 bases between them. This CDR3 comprises 16 residues. The CDR3 protein is CATSREGAGTTYEQYF. DNA for the CDR3: TGTGCCACCAGCAGAGAGGGGGCGGGAACGACCTACGAGCAGTACTTC.

The rearrangement links TRBV5-1 to TRBJ2-1; the D gene is possibly TRBD1 (6 bases). Trimming removed 4 bases from V and 0 bases from J, with 14 bases in between. CDR3 size: 16 residues. CDR1 is SGHRS and CDR2 is YFSETQ in the germline V gene. The CDR3 here is CASSRQASSSYNEQFF. The CDR3 region has the DNA TGCGCCAGCAGCCGACAGGCGAGTAGCTCCTACAATGAGCAGTTCTTC.

The chain carries TRBV5-1 and TRBJ2-2, with D maybe TRBD1 (5 bases). Germline-derived CDR1 and CDR2 are SGHRS and YFSETQ. The ends were cut back, 4 bases at V and 5 bases at J, with 18 bases in the middle. The CDR3 spans 16 residues. Here the CDR3 DNA reads TGCGCCAGCAGCCCCCGACCTGGGGCTTTTACCGGGGAGCTGTTTTTT. Translating it yields CASSPRPGAFTGELFF.

The J gene is TRBJ2-7, the V gene TRBV9; weak D call: TRBD1 (5 bases). There are 16 residues in the CDR3. Germline CDR1 reads SGDLS; CDR2 reads YYNGEE. V was pared by 8 bases and J by 0 bases, with 21 bases between. The DNA for the CDR3 is TGTGCCAGAGCGTATAAGTGGGGCCTGAGCTCCTACGAGCAGTACTTC. Translated, it gives CARAYKWGLSSYEQYF.

The rearrangement uses TRBV29-1 and TRBJ1-2; D unclear. The CDR3 contains 14 residues. Per germline, CDR1 SQVTM and CDR2 ANQGSEA. V was trimmed by 7 bases and J by 0 bases, leaving 15 bases between them. In DNA, the CDR3 is TGCAGCGCTATGATAACAGCTTCTAACTATGGCTACACCTTC. As protein: CSAMITASNYGYTF.

This chain links TRBV2 with TRBJ1-5; D is perhaps TRBD1 (5 bases). This CDR3 spans 13 amino acids. Germline loops: CDR1 SNHLY, CDR2 FYNNEI. The ends were cut back, 4 bases at V and 3 bases at J, with 7 bases in the middle. CDR3 region: CASSAQANQPQHF. The CDR3 DNA sequence: TGTGCCAGCAGTGCACAGGCCAATCAGCCCCAGCATTTT. The full variable domain, its missing parts supplied by reference TRBV2 and TRBJ1-5, is EPEVTQTPSHQVTQMGQEVILRCVPISNHLYFYWYRQILGQKVEFLVSFYNNEISEKSEIFDDQFSVERPDGSNFTLKIRSTKLEDSAMYFCASSAQANQPQHFGDGTRLSIL.

The V and J genes are TRBV18 and TRBJ1-1; no definite D call. V dropped 2 bases and J dropped 0 bases, with 7 bases sitting between them. This CDR3 has 14 residues. The germline gives CDR1 KGHSH, CDR2 LQKENI. The CDR3, as DNA: TGTGCCAGCTCACCATCAGAGATGAACACTGAAGCTTTCTTT. This sequence encodes CASSPSEMNTEAFF.

This chain joins TRBV18 and TRBJ2-5; D possibly matches TRBD1 or TRBD2 (5 bases each). Germline V CDR1 and CDR2: KGHSH, LQKENI. This CDR3 is 15 amino acids long. V was cut by 1 base and J by 1 base, with 10 bases left in between. The CDR3 here is CASSPRDGIQETQYF. DNA of the CDR3: TGTGCCAGCTCACCACGGGACGGCATCCAAGAGACCCAGTACTTC. The full variable domain, in which reference TRBV18 and TRBJ2-5 provide the parts outside the CDR3, is NAGVMQNPRHLVRRRGQEARLRCSPMKGHSHVYWYRQLPEEGLKFMVYLQKENIIDESGMPKERFSAEFPKEGPSILRIQQVVRGDSAAYFCASSPRDGIQETQYFGPGTRLLVL.

V usage is TRBV2 and J usage is TRBJ2-2; 7 bases align to TRBD1. V lost 10 bases and J lost 0; bases outside the gene matches: 5. Germline-derived CDR1 and CDR2 are SNHLY and FYNNEI. The CDR3 covers 14 residues. The CDR3 protein is CATYRGANTGELFF. In nucleotides, the CDR3 is TGTGCCACGTACAGGGGCGCGAACACCGGGGAGCTGTTTTTT.

For the CDR3, the DNA is TGTGCCAGCTCACCATTCTTCCTAGCGGACCCCAAGGGGAATGAGCAGTTCTTC. This sequence encodes CASSPFFLADPKGNEQFF. The rearrangement links TRBV18 to TRBJ2-1, with 7 bases aligning to TRBD2. The CDR3 length is 18 residues. Germline V gene sequence: CDR1 KGHSH, CDR2 LQKENI. V gave up 2 bases and J gave up 7 bases; unmatched junction bases: 17. Full variable domain (rest looked up from reference TRBV18 and TRBJ2-1): NAGVMQNPRHLVRRRGQEARLRCSPMKGHSHVYWYRQLPEEGLKFMVYLQKENIIDESGMPKERFSAEFPKEGPSILRIQQVVRGDSAAYFCASSPFFLADPKGNEQFFGPGTRLTVL.

The gene calls are TRBV28 and TRBJ2-1; D might be TRBD1 (6 bases). CDR3 length equals 15 residues. The V end was cut by 7 bases, the J end by 1 base, with 14 bases between. CDR1 and CDR2 from the germline V gene are MDHEN and SYDVKM. The CDR3 spells CASTDGTPSYNEQFF. In DNA, the CDR3 is TGTGCCAGCACCGACGGGACACCTTCCTACAATGAGCAGTTCTTC.

The V call is TRBV18, the J call TRBJ1-1, with D tentatively TRBD1 (6 bases). CDR1 is KGHSH and CDR2 is LQKENI in the germline V gene. CDR3 length equals 14 residues. V was trimmed by 1 base and J by 1 base, leaving 7 bases between them. The CDR3 DNA follows: TGTGCCAGCTCACCACAGGGGGGGAACACTGAAGCTTTCTTT. It specifies CASSPQGGNTEAFF.

V and J are TRBV5-1 and TRBJ2-5; 8 nucleotides line up with TRBD2. Germline loops: CDR1 SGHRS, CDR2 YFSETQ. CDR3 length: 15 residues. V dropped 4 bases and J dropped 5; count of bases not matched to a gene: 10. The CDR3: CASSKSGGGWETQYF. CDR3 nucleotide sequence: TGCGCCAGCAGCAAAAGCGGGGGAGGTTGGGAGACCCAGTACTTC.